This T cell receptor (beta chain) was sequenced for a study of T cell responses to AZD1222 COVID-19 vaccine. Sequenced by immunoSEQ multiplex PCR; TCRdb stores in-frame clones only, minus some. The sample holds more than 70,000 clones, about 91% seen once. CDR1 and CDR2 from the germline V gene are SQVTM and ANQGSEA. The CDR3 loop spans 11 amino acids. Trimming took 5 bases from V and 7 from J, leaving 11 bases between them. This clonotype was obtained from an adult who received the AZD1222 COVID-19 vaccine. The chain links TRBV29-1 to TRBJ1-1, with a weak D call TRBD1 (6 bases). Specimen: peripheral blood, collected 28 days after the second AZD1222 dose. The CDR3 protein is CSVRRGGEAFF. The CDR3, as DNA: TGCAGCGTTCGCAGGGGTGGTGAAGCTTTCTTT. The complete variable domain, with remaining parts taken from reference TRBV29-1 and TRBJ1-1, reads SAVISQKPSRDICQRGTSLTIQCQVDSQVTMMFWYRQQPGQSLTLIATANQGSEATYESGFVIDKFPISRPNLTFSTLTVSNMSPEDSSIYLCSVRRGGEAFFGQGTRLTVV.